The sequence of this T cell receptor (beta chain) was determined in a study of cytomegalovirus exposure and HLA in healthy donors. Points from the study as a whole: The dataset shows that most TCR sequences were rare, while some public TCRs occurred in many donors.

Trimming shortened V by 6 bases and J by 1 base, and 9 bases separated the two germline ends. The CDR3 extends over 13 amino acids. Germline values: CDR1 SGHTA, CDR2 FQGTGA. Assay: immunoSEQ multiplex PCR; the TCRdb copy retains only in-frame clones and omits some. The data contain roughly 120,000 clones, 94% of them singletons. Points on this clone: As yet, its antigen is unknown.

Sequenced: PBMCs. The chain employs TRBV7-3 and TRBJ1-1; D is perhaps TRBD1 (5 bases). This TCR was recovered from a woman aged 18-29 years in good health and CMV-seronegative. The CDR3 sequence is CASRQVWNTEAFF. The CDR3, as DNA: TGTGCCAGCAGACAGGTCTGGAACACTGAAGCTTTCTTT.